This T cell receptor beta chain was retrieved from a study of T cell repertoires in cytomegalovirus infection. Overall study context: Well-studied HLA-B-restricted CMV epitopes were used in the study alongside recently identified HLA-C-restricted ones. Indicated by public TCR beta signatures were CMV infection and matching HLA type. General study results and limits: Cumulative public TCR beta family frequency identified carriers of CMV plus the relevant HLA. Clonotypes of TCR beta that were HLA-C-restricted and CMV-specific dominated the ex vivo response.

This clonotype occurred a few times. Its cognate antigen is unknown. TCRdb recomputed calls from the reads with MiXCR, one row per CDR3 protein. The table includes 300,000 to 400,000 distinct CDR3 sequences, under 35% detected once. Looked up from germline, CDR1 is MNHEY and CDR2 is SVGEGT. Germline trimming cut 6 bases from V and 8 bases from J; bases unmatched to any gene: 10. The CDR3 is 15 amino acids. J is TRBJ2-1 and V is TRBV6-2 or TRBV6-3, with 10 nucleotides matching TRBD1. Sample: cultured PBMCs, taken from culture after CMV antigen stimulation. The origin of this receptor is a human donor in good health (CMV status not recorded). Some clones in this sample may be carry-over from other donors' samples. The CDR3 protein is CASSQRQGAFDEQFF. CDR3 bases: TGTGCCAGCAGCCAACGACAGGGGGCGTTCGATGAGCAGTTCTTC.